The rows below give T cell receptor beta chains drawn from one sample of a study of blood T cell repertoires in COVID-19. TCRdb's table, derived via immunoSEQ multiplex PCR, lists solely in-frame clones and lacks some. The sample shows more than 80,000 clones, around 80% of them seen only once. Sequencing was performed on peripheral blood. The source of these receptors is a man aged 50-59 years with active or convalescent COVID-19. Each CDR3 is given with its conserved first and last residue. A D gene is named only where the DNA matches it firmly. Size is omitted from some rows. Given values are once, few, many or a class for expanded clones.

abundance | d_gene | j_gene | v_gene | CDR3nt | CDR3aa
. | . | TRBJ1-1 | TRBV4-1 | TGCGCCAGCAGCCAAGAGGGCTTGGGGAACACTGAAGCTTTCTTT | CASSQEGLGNTEAFF
once | TRBD1 | TRBJ2-1 | TRBV24-1 | TGTGCCACCCGCGGACAGGTTGAGCAGTTCTTC | CATRGQVEQFF
. | TRBD2 | TRBJ2-7 | TRBV30 | TGTGCCTGGAGTACGGGGGGGGCTCGGGACTACGAGCAGTACTTC | CAWSTGGARDYEQYF
. | . | TRBJ1-3 | TRBV12-5 | TGTGCTAGTGGTTTGGTAGGGATAGCGAGCTCTGGAAACACCATATATTTT | CASGLVGIASSGNTIYF
few | . | TRBJ1-2 | TRBV12-3/TRBV12-4 | TGTGCCAGCAGCACAACAGGGTTAGGAGGCTACACCTTC | CASSTTGLGGYTF
. | . | TRBJ2-2 | TRBV28 | TGTGCCAGCATAAGTAACCTGGCAATATCCACCGGGGAGCTGTTTTTT | CASISNLAISTGELFF
. | . | TRBJ2-1 | TRBV20-1 | TGCAGTGCTAGAGCGGACAATGAGCAGTTCTTC | CSARADNEQFF
. | TRBD2 | TRBJ2-2 | TRBV7-6 | TGTGCCAGCAGCCCCCGGACTAGCTCTATCACCGGGGAGCTGTTTTTT | CASSPRTSSITGELFF
. | . | TRBJ1-1 | TRBV27 | TGTGCCAGTTTGGGGGGTGCGGGCACTGAAGCTTTCTTT | CASLGGAGTEAFF
. | . | TRBJ1-2 | TRBV3-1/TRBV3-2 | TGTGCCAGCAGCAAGAGTCAGGGGCGCAACTATGGCTACACCTTC | CASSKSQGRNYGYTF
. | . | TRBJ1-1 | TRBV3-1/TRBV3-2 | TGTGCCAGCAGGTCTAGTGGTGCTGAAGCTTTCTTT | CASRSSGAEAFF
. | TRBD1 | TRBJ1-1 | TRBV29-1 | TGCAGCGTTCCGGGACAGGGGAACACTGAAGCTTTCTTT | CSVPGQGNTEAFF
. | . | TRBJ1-1 | TRBV19 | TGTGCCAGTAGTATGCGAGAGAACACTGAAGCTTTCTTT | CASSMRENTEAFF
. | TRBD1 | TRBJ2-7 | TRBV5-4 | TGTGCCAGCAGCTTGGAGGGGACAGCCTCCTACGAGCAGTACTTC | CASSLEGTASYEQYF
. | . | TRBJ2-3 | TRBV7-9 | TGTGCCAGCAGCCTGGACGGAGCGGGAGATACGCAGTATTTT | CASSLDGAGDTQYF
. | TRBD1 | TRBJ2-6 | TRBV4-1 | TGCGCCAGCAGCCAAGAGGACAGGAACGTCCTGACTTTC | CASSQEDRNVLTF
. | . | TRBJ1-1 | TRBV27 | TGTGCCAGCAGACAGGGTTGGACTGAAGCTTTCTTT | CASRQGWTEAFF
few | . | TRBJ1-3 | TRBV4-3 | TGCGCCAGCAGCCTAGGGTTAGGGGAGGTTGGAAACACCATATATTTT | CASSLGLGEVGNTIYF
. | . | TRBJ1-6 | TRBV3-1/TRBV3-2 | TGTGCCAGCAGCCAAGATGGGGGCCAGGGTTCTAATTCACCCCTCCACTTT | CASSQDGGQGSNSPLHF
. | . | TRBJ2-2 | TRBV10-3 | TGTGCCATCACTGGGGGGGCTTCATCGTACACCGGGGAGCTGTTTTTT | CAITGGASSYTGELFF
. | TRBD1 | TRBJ1-4 | TRBV18 | TGTGCCAGCTCACCGGACAGGACCCGGAATGAAAAACTGTTTTTT | CASSPDRTRNEKLFF
few | . | TRBJ2-5 | TRBV27 | TGTGCCAGCAGACTTCCCACCAGGGATGGCCAAGAGACCCAGTACTTC | CASRLPTRDGQETQYF
. | . | TRBJ2-1 | TRBV14 | TGTGCCAGCAGCCATCGCTACAATGAGCAGTTCTTC | CASSHRYNEQFF
few | . | TRBJ2-1 | TRBV9 | TGTGCCAGCAGCGCACAGGGGACTCTACATGAGCAGTTCTTC | CASSAQGTLHEQFF
. | TRBD1 | TRBJ2-7 | TRBV27 | TGTGCCAGCAGTCTCCGACAGGGAAGCACCCAGTCCCCCTACGAGCAGTACTTC | CASSLRQGSTQSPYEQYF
. | TRBD2 | TRBJ2-2 | TRBV10-1 | TGCGCCAGCAGTGAATCGGCGGGAGGGCAGCGGGGGGCTGGCACCGGGGAGCTGTTTTTT | CASSESAGGQRGAGTGELFF
. | . | TRBJ1-1 | TRBV4-1 | TGCGCCAGCAGCCAAGATCGGGGGGGCAACACTGAAGCTTTCTTT | CASSQDRGGNTEAFF
. | . | TRBJ2-6 | TRBV19 | TGTGCCAGTAGTCGCCGACAGGACTCTGGGGCCAACGTCCTGACTTTC | CASSRRQDSGANVLTF
. | . | TRBJ1-1 | TRBV10-3 | TGTGCCATCAGTGAGACAGGGAACACTGAAGCTTTCTTT | CAISETGNTEAFF
. | TRBD1 | TRBJ2-2 | TRBV28 | TGTGCCAGCAGTGCTTTTTTACACAGGGGGAACACCGGGGAGCTGTTTTTT | CASSAFLHRGNTGELFF
. | TRBD2 | TRBJ2-3 | TRBV5-1 | TGCGCCAGCAGCTCGACTAGCGGGGAAACAGATACGCAGTATTTT | CASSSTSGETDTQYF
. | TRBD1 | TRBJ2-7 | TRBV7-2 | TGTGCCAGCAGTCGGGACAGGGGAGTTGAAGAGCAGTACTTC | CASSRDRGVEEQYF
. | . | TRBJ2-2 | TRBV10-2 | TGCGCCAGCAGGGCGGGACTGAACACCGGGGAGCTGTTTTTT | CASRAGLNTGELFF
. | . | TRBJ2-7 | TRBV4-1 | TGCGCCAGCAGCCAAGACAGGGGTCTGGTGGAGCAGTACTTC | CASSQDRGLVEQYF
. | . | TRBJ2-2 | TRBV21-1 | TGTGCCAGCAGCACCGGACAGGCGCCAAACACCGGGGAGCTGTTTTTT | CASSTGQAPNTGELFF
few | . | TRBJ1-6 | TRBV7-2 | TGTGCCAGCAGCCCAGCGGAGCAGGGGTATTCACCCCTCCACTTT | CASSPAEQGYSPLHF
few | TRBD2 | TRBJ2-1 | TRBV5-1 | TGCGCCAGCAGCCCCGGGACTAGCGGGGGGGCCGACCGCAATGAGCAGTTCTTC | CASSPGTSGGADRNEQFF
. | . | TRBJ2-7 | TRBV28 | TGTGCCAGCGGGCCACAGGGAAGTCACGAGCAGTACTTC | CASGPQGSHEQYF
few | TRBD1 | TRBJ1-2 | TRBV5-1 | TGCGCCAGCAGCTTGGGACAGGGGACCGCTGGCTACACCTTC | CASSLGQGTAGYTF
. | . | TRBJ1-6 | TRBV7-9 | TGTGCCAGCAGCTTACAGGGCGACTTTAATTCACCCCTCCACTTT | CASSLQGDFNSPLHF